This T cell receptor delta chain stems from a study of gamma-delta chains in newborns, infants, children. Study-level background: Polyclonal expansion of innate γδ T cells after birth follows microbial exposure.

A note on this clone: This sample also contains other DNA sequences that code for the same CDR3.

Per germline, CDR1 GEAIGNYY and CDR2 EKD. There are 15 residues in the CDR3. Trimming took 1 base from V and 2 from J; bases not matched to a gene: 6. TCRdb re-called the reads using CATT. This table holds fewer than 15,000 delta-chain clones, around 7% found once. Sequencing was done on a sample of blood. The chain employs TRDV2 and TRDJ1; 7 bases align to TRDD3. The source is a child who was a newborn, infant or young child, either healthy, febrile or measles-vaccinated (not recorded which). The CDR3 DNA is TGTGCCTGTGACACGGTGGGGGAAAGGACCGATAAACTCATCTTT. It yields the protein CACDTVGERTDKLIF.